The entry below describes one TCR beta chain. Its cognate antigen is unknown. TCR beta rearrangements were amplified from peripheral blood genomic DNA. The entry originates in a study of T cell repertoires in aging, cancer and after chemotherapy. TRB rearrangements spanning V, D and J were amplified using mixed TRB-A/B primers. In TCRdb, the multiplex PCR reads were re-called with MiXCR into one record per CDR3 protein. Seen here are some 7,900 distinct CDR3 sequences, around 30% observed once, and the top ten hold roughly 10%. Findings and caveats of the study: The repertoire data cannot show anything about immunological memory following chemotherapy. In healthy donors, age-related TCR diversity loss mainly reflected lost richness. Age-matched healthy donors had significantly more diverse, less clonal blood TCR repertoires than untreated cancer patients.

The sequencing sample was made of blood. This receptor was obtained from a human donor in good health.

Written as DNA, the CDR3 is TGTGCCACCTCGGGGACAGGGGTGGACGAGCAGTACTTC. Its translation is CATSGTGVDEQYF. The chain carries TRBV15 and TRBJ2-7; 10 bases map to TRBD1. This CDR3 is built from 13 residues. The V segment lost 8 bases and the J segment 5 bases; nucleotides outside the gene matches: 6. Germline V gene sequence: CDR1 LNHNV, CDR2 YYDKDF (reference sequence).